One and the same sample provided the 8 T cell receptor beta chains below, sequenced in a study of glioma-infiltrating T cells. Amplification of TCR alpha and beta CDR3 regions from RNA used iRepertoire nested multiplex PCR. TCRdb re-called the multiplex PCR reads with MiXCR, one entry per CDR3 protein. The table has under 200,000 distinct CDR3 sequences, around 40% seen once; the top ten hold roughly 5.2%. The sequenced sample was glioma tissue, nonneoplastic brain tissue, or PBMCs (not recorded which). These TCRs come from a human donor with low-grade glioma or glioblastoma, undergoing nonglioma brain surgery, or in good health (not recorded which).

Concerning this clonotype: With a much larger clone just one base away, this may be a read error. The rearrangement links TRBV2 to TRBJ2-1; D gene ambiguous. Germline V CDR1 and CDR2: SNHLY, FYNNEI. The CDR3 is 13 residues long. With 7 bases removed from V and 9 bases from J, the gap between germline ends came to 16 bases. This chain's CDR3 is CASTFVRDCEQFF. DNA of the CDR3: TGTGCCAGCACATTTGTCAGAGATTGTGAGCAGTTCTTC.

Details on this clonotype: A much more abundant neighbour one base away suggests this may be a read error. The chain employs TRBV2 and TRBJ2-5, with D uncertain. CDR1 and CDR2 from the germline V gene are SNHLY and FYNNEI. V was shortened by 9 bases and J by 4 bases, with 12 bases between the two germline ends. This CDR3 comprises 12 residues. The CDR3 here is CASTSAVETQYF. As DNA, the CDR3 is TGTGCCAGTACGAGCGCCGTAGAGACCCAGTACTTC.

In the case of this clonotype: The CDR3 end shows no conserved phenylalanine or tryptophan, and so a read error is likely. The chain joins TRBV20-1 to TRBJ2-1; 12 bases fit TRBD2. There are 15 residues in the CDR3. The J segment lost 8 bases and the V segment lost 5 bases, leaving 10 bases of the junction unmatched. Germline CDR1 and CDR2: DFQATT and SNEGSKA (reference sequence). CDR3 sequence reads: CSAAPTSGSSHEQFS. The CDR3 DNA follows: TGCAGTGCTGCCCCGACTAGCGGGAGTTCTCATGAGCAGTTCTCC.

V is TRBV14 and J is TRBJ2-3; D not resolved. The CDR3 is made up of 16 amino acids. The V end lost 2 bases, the J end lost 2 bases, and 14 bases lay between the germline ends. Germline CDR1 is SGHDN and CDR2 is FVKESK. CDR3 nucleotide sequence: TGTGCCAGCAGCCAACCACGGTACAGATTCACAGATACGCAGTATTTT. Translating it yields CASSQPRYRFTDTQYF.

This clonotype was seen at least ten times. The V gene is TRBV20-1, the J gene TRBJ1-1, with 8 positions matching TRBD1. This CDR3 is built from 16 residues. Germline V gives CDR1 DFQATT, CDR2 SNEGSKA (reference sequence). Losses at the gene ends were 5 bases for V and 5 bases for J; bases not matched to a gene: 16. CDR3 DNA sequence: TGCAGTGCTCCAAGGACAGGGTGGAGGGTAGAGACTGAAGCTTTCTTT. Encoded protein: CSAPRTGWRVETEAFF.

In its sample, this clonotype was seen many times. The genes are TRBV6-1 and TRBJ1-1; D call uncertain. The CDR3 runs 13 residues. The germline CDR1 and CDR2 sequences are MNHNS and SASEGT. The germline V and J ends were trimmed by 8 bases and 0 bases, with 10 bases remaining between them. The CDR3 is CASYLDLNTEAFF. The CDR3 DNA follows: TGTGCCAGCTACCTAGATCTGAACACTGAAGCTTTCTTT.

The chain recombines TRBV12-3 or TRBV12-4 with TRBJ2-7; D is uncertain. The CDR3 sequence is 12 residues long. The ends were cut back, 3 bases at V and 6 bases at J, with 9 bases in the middle. The CDR3 sequence is CASSFAPLEQYF. CDR3 DNA: TGTGCCAGCAGTTTCGCCCCTCTCGAGCAGTACTTC.

The chain has TRBV20-1 and TRBJ2-3; 10 positions match TRBD2. CDR1 DFQATT and CDR2 SNEGSKA come from the germline V gene (reference sequence). The CDR3 runs 20 residues. V lost 5 bases to trimming and J lost 3 bases; unmatched junction nucleotides: 23. Here the CDR3 reads CSALAGTTGTSVMRTDTQYF. CDR3 bases: TGCAGTGCTTTAGCTGGGACAACCGGGACTAGCGTGATGCGTACAGATACGCAGTATTTT.